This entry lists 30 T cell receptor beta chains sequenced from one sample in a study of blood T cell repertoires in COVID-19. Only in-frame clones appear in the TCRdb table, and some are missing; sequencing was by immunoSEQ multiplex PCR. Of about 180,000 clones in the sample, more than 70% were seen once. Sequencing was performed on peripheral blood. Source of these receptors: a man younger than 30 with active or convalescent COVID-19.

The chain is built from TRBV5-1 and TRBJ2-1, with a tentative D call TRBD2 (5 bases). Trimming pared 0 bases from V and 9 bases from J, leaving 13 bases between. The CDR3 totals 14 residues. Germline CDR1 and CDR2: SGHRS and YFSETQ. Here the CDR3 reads CASSLDGMGSEQFF. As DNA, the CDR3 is TGCGCCAGCAGCTTGGATGGGATGGGGAGTGAGCAGTTCTTC.

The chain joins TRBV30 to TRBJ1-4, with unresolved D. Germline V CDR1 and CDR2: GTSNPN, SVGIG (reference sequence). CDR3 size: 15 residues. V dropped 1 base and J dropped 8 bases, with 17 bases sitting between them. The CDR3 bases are TGTGCCTGGAGTGGGGTCGCAGGACTAAACGAAAAACTGTTTTTT. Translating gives CAWSGVAGLNEKLFF.

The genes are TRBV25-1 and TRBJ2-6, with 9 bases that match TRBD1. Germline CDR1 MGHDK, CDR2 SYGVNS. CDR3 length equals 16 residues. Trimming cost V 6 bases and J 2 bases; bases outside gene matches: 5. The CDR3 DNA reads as TGTGCCAGCAGCTACAGGGGGCTGACTGGGGCCAACGTCCTGACTTTC. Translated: CASSYRGLTGANVLTF.

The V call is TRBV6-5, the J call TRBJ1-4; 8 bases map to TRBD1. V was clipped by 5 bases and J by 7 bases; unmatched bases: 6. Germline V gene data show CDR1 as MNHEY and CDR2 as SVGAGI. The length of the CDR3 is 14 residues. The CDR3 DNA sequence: TGTGCCAGCAGTAGACAGGGGAGGGCTGAAAAACTGTTTTTT. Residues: CASSRQGRAEKLFF.

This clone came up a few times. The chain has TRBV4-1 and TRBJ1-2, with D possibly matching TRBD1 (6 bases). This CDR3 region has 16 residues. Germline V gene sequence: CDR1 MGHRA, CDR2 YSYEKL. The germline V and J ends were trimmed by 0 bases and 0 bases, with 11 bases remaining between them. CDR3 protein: CASSQEQGSPNYGYTF. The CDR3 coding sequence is TGCGCCAGCAGCCAAGAGCAGGGGTCGCCTAACTATGGCTACACCTTC.

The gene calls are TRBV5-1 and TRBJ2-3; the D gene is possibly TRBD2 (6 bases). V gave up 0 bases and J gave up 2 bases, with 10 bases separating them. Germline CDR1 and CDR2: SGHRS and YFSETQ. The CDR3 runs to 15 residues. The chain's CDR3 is CASSLAGGSTDTQYF. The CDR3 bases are TGCGCCAGCAGCTTGGCCGGGGGTTCCACAGATACGCAGTATTTT.

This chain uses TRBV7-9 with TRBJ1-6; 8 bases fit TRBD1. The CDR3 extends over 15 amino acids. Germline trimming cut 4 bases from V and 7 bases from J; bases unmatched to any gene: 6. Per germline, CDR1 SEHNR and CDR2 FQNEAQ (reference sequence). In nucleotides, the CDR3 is TGTGCCAGCAGCTCTTGGACAGGGAGCAATTCACCCCTCCACTTT. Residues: CASSSWTGSNSPLHF.

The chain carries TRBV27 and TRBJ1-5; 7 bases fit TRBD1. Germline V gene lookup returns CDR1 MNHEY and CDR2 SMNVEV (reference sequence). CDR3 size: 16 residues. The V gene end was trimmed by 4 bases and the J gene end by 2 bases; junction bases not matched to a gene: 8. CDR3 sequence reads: CASSSRQGGGNQPQHF. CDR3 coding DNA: TGTGCCAGCAGTTCCCGACAGGGTGGCGGCAATCAGCCCCAGCATTTT.

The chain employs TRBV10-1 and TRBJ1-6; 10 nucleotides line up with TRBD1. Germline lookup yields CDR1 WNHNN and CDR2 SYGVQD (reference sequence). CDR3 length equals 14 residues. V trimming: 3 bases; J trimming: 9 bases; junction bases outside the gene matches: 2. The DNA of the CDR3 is TGCGCCAGCAGTGACCGGGACAGGGGTTCACCCCTCCACTTT. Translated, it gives CASSDRDRGSPLHF.

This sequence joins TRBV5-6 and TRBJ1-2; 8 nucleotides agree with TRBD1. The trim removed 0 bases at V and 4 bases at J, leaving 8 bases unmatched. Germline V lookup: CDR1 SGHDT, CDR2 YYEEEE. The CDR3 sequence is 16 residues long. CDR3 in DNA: TGTGCCAGCAGCTTGGAGGGCAGGGGGCAGAGCTATGGCTACACCTTC. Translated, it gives CASSLEGRGQSYGYTF.

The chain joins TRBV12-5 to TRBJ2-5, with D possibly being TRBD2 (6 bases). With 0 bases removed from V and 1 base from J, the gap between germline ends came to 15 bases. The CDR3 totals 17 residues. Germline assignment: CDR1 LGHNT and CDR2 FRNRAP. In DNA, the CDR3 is TGTGCTAGTGGTTTGGTACGGGCGGGGCTCTTCCAAGAGACCCAGTACTTC. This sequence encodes CASGLVRAGLFQETQYF.

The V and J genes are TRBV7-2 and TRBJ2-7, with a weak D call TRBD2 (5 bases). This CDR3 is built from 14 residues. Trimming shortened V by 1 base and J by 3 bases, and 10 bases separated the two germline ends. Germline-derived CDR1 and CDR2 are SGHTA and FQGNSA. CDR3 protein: CASSLGGSDYEQYF. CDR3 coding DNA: TGTGCCAGCAGCTTAGGGGGTAGCGACTACGAGCAGTACTTC. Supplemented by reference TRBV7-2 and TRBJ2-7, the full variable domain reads GAGVSQSPSNKVTEKGKDVELRCDPISGHTALYWYRQSLGQGLEFLIYFQGNSAPDKSGLPSDRFSAERTGGSVSTLTIQRTQQEDSAVYLCASSLGGSDYEQYFGPGTRLTVT.

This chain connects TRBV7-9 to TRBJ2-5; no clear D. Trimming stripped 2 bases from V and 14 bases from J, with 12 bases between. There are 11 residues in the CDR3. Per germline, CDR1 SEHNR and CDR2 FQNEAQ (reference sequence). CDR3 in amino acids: CASSLTRGTYF. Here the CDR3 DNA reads TGTGCCAGCAGCTTAACCCGCGGTACTTACTTC.

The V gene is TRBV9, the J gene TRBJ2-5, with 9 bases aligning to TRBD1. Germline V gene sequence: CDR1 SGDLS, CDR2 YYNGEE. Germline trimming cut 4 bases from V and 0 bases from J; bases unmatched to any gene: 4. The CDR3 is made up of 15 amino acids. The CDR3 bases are TGTGCCAGCAGCTTCGGGGACAGGGACCAAGAGACCCAGTACTTC. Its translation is CASSFGDRDQETQYF.

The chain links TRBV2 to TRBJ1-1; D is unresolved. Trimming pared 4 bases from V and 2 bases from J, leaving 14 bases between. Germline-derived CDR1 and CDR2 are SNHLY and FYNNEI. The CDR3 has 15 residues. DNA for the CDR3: TGTGCCAGCAGTGGTCAGCGAATAGCAAACACTGAAGCTTTCTTT. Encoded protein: CASSGQRIANTEAFF.

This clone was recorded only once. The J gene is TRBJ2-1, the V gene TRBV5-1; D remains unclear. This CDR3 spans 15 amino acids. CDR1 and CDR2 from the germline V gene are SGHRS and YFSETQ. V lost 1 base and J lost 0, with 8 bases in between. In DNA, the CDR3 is TGCGCCAGCAGCTTGTTTCTAGGCTCCTACAATGAGCAGTTCTTC. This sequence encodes CASSLFLGSYNEQFF.

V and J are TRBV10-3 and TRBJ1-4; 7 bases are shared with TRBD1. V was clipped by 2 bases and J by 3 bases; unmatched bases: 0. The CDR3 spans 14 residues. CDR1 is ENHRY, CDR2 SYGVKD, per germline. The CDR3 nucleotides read TGTGCCATCAGTGAGGGGACAGCTAATGAAAAACTGTTTTTT. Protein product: CAISEGTANEKLFF.

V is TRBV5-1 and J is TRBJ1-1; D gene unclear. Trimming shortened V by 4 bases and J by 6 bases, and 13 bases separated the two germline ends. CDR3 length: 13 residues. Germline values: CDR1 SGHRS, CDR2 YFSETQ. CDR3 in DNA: TGCGCCAGCAGCCCTTCCGGCGGGGCTGAAGCTTTCTTT. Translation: CASSPSGGAEAFF.

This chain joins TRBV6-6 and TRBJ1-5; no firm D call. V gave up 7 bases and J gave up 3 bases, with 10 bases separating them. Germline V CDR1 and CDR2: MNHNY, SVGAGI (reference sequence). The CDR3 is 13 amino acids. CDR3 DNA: TGTGCCAGCACTCAGCAGGTCAATCAGCCCCAGCATTTT. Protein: CASTQQVNQPQHF.

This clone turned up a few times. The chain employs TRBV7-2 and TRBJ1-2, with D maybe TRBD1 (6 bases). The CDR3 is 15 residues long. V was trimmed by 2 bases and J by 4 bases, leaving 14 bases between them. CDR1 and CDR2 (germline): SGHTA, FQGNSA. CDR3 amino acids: CASSLSYRAGYGYTF. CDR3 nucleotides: TGTGCCAGCAGCTTAAGTTACAGGGCGGGCTATGGCTACACCTTC.

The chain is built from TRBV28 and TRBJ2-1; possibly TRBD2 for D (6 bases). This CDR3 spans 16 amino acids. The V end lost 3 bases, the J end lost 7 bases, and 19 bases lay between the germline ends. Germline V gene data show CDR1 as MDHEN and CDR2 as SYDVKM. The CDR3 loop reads CASSLVSATGGNEQFF. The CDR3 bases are TGTGCCAGCAGTTTGGTTAGCGCCACTGGAGGGAATGAGCAGTTCTTC.

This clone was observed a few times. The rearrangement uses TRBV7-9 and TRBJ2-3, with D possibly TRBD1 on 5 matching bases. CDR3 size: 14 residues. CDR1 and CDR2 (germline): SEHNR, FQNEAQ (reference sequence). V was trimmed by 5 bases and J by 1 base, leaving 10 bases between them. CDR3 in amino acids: CASSPWGGTDTQYF. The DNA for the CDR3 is TGTGCCAGCAGCCCCTGGGGCGGCACAGATACGCAGTATTTT.

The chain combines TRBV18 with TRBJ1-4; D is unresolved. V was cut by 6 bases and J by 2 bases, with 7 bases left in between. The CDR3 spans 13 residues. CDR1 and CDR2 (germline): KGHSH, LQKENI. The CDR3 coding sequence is TGTGCCAGCTCGTGGCTTACTAATGAAAAACTGTTTTTT. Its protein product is CASSWLTNEKLFF.

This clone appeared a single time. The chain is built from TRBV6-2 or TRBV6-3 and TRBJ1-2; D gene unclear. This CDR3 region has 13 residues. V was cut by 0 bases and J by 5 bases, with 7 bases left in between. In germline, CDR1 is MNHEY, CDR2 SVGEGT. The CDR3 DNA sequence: TGTGCCAGCAGTTACTCACCGGGGTATGGCTACACCTTC. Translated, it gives CASSYSPGYGYTF.

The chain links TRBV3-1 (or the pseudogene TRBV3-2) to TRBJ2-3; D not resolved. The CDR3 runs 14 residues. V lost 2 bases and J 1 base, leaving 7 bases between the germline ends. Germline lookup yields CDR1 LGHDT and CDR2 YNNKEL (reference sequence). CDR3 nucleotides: TGTGCCAGCAGCCAACATCCCCGCACAGATACGCAGTATTTT. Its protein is CASSQHPRTDTQYF.

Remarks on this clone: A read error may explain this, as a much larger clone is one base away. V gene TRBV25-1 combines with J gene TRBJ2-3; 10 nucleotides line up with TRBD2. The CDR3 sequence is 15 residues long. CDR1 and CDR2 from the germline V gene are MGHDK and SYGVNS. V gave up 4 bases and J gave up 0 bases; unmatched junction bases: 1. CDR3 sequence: CASSVTSGSTDTQYF. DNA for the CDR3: TGTGCCAGCAGTGTGACTAGCGGGAGCACAGATACGCAGTATTTT.

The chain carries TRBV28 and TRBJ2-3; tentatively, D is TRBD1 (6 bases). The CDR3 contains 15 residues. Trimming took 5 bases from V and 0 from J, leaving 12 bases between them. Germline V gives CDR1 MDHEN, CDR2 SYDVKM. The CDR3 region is CASSPYRESTDTQYF. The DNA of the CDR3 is TGTGCCAGCAGTCCCTACAGGGAGAGCACAGATACGCAGTATTTT.

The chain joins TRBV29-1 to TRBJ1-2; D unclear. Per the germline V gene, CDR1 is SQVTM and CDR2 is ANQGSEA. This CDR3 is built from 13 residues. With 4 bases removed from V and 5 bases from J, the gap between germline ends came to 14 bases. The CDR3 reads CSVGSEDVYGYTF. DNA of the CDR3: TGCAGCGTTGGGTCGGAGGACGTATATGGCTACACCTTC. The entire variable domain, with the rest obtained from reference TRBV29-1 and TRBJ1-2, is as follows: SAVISQKPSRDICQRGTSLTIQCQVDSQVTMMFWYRQQPGQSLTLIATANQGSEATYESGFVIDKFPISRPNLTFSTLTVSNMSPEDSSIYLCSVGSEDVYGYTFGSGTRLTVV.

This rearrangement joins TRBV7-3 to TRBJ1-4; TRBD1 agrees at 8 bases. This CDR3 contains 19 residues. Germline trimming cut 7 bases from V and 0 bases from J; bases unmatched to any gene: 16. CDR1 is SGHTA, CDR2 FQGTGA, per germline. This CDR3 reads CASTSGDRTHNTTNEKLFF. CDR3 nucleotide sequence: TGTGCCAGCACCTCCGGGGACAGGACACATAATACAACTAATGAAAAACTGTTTTTT. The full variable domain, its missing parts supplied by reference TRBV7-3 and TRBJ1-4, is GAGVSQTPSNKVTEKGKYVELRCDPISGHTALYWYRQSLGQGPEFLIYFQGTGAADDSGLPNDRFFAVRPEGSVSTLKIQRTERGDSAVYLCASTSGDRTHNTTNEKLFFGSGTQLSVL.

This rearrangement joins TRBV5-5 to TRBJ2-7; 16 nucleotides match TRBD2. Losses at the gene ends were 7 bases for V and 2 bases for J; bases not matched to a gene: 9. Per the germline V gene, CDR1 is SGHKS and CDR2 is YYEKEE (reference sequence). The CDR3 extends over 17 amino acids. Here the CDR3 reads CASRTTGTSGRAYEQYF. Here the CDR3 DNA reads TGTGCCAGCCGGACTACCGGGACTAGCGGGAGGGCCTACGAGCAGTACTTC.